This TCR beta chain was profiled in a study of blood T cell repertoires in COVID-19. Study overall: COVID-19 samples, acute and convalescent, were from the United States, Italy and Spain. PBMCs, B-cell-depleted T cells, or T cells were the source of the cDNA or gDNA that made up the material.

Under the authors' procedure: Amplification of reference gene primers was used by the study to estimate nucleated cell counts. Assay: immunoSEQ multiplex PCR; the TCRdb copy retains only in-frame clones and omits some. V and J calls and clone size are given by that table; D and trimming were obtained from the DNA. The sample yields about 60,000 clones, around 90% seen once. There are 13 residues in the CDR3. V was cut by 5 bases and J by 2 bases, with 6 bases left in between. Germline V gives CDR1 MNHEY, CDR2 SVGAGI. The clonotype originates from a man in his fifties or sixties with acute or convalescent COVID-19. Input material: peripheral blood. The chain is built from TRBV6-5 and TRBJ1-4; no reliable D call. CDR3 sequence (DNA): TGTGCCAGCAGTCGTTTCACTAATGAAAAACTGTTTTTT. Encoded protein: CASSRFTNEKLFF.